The rows below give T cell receptor beta chains drawn from one sample of a study of CD8+ T cells in alopecia areata. Clones were sequenced by immunoSEQ multiplex PCR, and TCRdb holds only the in-frame ones, with some missing. The sample records 150,000 or so clones, approximately 50% being singletons. The sequencing input was CD4+ T cells sorted from blood. These receptors all come from a human donor with alopecia areata. The CDR3 runs from the conserved cysteine through the conserved F or W. A D gene is named only where the DNA matches it firmly. Expanded clones get a size class; other rows say once, few or many, or leave the size out.

size,D,V,J,CDR3,DNA
.,.,TRBV30,TRBJ2-2,CAWSVIGGPGELFF,TGTGCCTGGAGTGTAATAGGGGGTCCCGGGGAGCTGTTTTTT
.,.,TRBV28,TRBJ1-2,CASKGRRGYGYTF,TGTGCCAGCAAGGGGAGGCGGGGCTATGGCTACACCTTC
once,.,TRBV30,TRBJ1-4,CAWRPLTMKKLFF,TGTGCCTGGAGGCCCTTGACGATGAAAAAACTGTTTTTT
.,TRBD2,TRBV2,TRBJ2-7,CATTGTSSYEQYF,TGTGCCACCACCGGGACTAGCAGCTACGAGCAGTACTTC
.,.,TRBV27,TRBJ1-1,CASSLRLSNTEAFF,TGTGCCAGCAGCCTACGTCTCAGTAACACTGAAGCTTTCTTT
.,.,TRBV11-3,TRBJ2-1,CASSPRDSYEQFF,TGTGCCAGCAGCCCCCGGGACTCCTATGAGCAGTTCTTC
.,TRBD1,TRBV14,TRBJ2-7,CASSRSRTGTYEQYF,TGTGCCAGCAGCCGTAGCCGGACAGGGACCTACGAGCAGTACTTC
.,.,TRBV4-1,TRBJ2-1,CASSLSNYNEQFF,TGCGCCAGCAGCCTTTCAAACTACAATGAGCAGTTCTTC
few,TRBD2,TRBV10-3,TRBJ2-1,CAISEKWLAGGPAYNEQFF,TGTGCCATCAGTGAAAAGTGGCTAGCGGGAGGGCCTGCATACAATGAGCAGTTCTTC
few,.,TRBV29-1,TRBJ1-2,CSVERGAVNGYTF,TGCAGCGTTGAGCGAGGAGCGGTGAATGGCTACACCTTC
.,TRBD2,TRBV27,TRBJ2-7,CASSRTSGGTYEQYF,TGTGCCAGCAGTCGGACTAGCGGGGGAACCTACGAGCAGTACTTC
.,.,TRBV28,TRBJ2-4,CASTSGLNIQYF,TGTGCCAGCACCTCAGGGCTCAACATTCAGTACTTC
.,.,TRBV5-1,TRBJ2-4,CASKRENIQYF,TGCGCCAGCAAACGTGAAAACATTCAGTACTTC
.,.,TRBV29-1,TRBJ2-7,CSASSWRDESLREQYF,TGCAGCGCCTCCTCATGGCGGGACGAAAGCCTCAGGGAGCAGTACTTC
.,TRBD2,TRBV18,TRBJ2-1,CASSPPPSGNNEQFF,TGTGCCAGCTCACCACCGCCTAGCGGGAACAATGAGCAGTTCTTC
few,.,TRBV27,TRBJ2-7,CASSRKPQAGYEQYF,TGTGCCAGCAGCCGCAAGCCCCAGGCGGGCTACGAGCAGTACTTC
.,.,TRBV29-1,TRBJ2-5,CSVEVGAKETQYF,TGCAGCGTTGAGGTCGGAGCGAAAGAGACCCAGTACTTC
few,.,TRBV5-1,TRBJ2-2,CASSLDGNTGELFF,TGCGCCAGCAGCCTGGATGGAAACACCGGGGAGCTGTTTTTT
.,.,TRBV5-1,TRBJ2-7,CASSLGDKIYEQYF,TGCGCCAGCAGCTTGGGGGACAAGATCTACGAGCAGTACTTC
few,.,TRBV7-9,TRBJ2-7,CASSFGMVYEQYF,TGTGCCAGCAGCTTCGGGATGGTCTACGAGCAGTACTTC
.,.,TRBV30,TRBJ2-1,CASDSGDGYNEQFF,TGTGCCTCGGATTCAGGCGATGGCTACAATGAGCAGTTCTTC
.,TRBD1,TRBV29-1,TRBJ1-2,CSVFGQGKSNYGYTF,TGCAGCGTTTTTGGACAGGGGAAATCTAACTATGGCTACACCTTC
.,.,TRBV5-1,TRBJ2-1,CASSLAPGYEQFF,TGCGCCAGCAGCTTGGCCCCCGGATACGAGCAGTTCTTC
few,.,TRBV18,TRBJ2-1,CASSPWTGDYNEQFF,TGTGCCAGCTCACCATGGACGGGAGATTACAATGAGCAGTTCTTC
.,.,TRBV4-1,TRBJ1-5,CASSQPTVTRPQHF,TGCGCCAGCAGCCAGCCTACCGTAACGAGGCCCCAGCATTTT
.,.,TRBV30,TRBJ2-2,CAWSVAGELFF,TGTGCCTGGAGTGTCGCCGGGGAGCTGTTTTTT
few,TRBD2,TRBV7-9,TRBJ2-4,CASSLATSGAKNIQYF,TGTGCCAGCAGCTTAGCGACTAGCGGAGCCAAAAACATTCAGTACTTC
.,.,TRBV19,TRBJ2-6,CASSITWIGANVLTF,TGTGCCAGTAGTATTACCTGGATTGGGGCCAACGTCCTGACTTTC
.,TRBD2,TRBV30,TRBJ2-7,CAWSLAGAGWSAQYF,TGTGCCTGGAGTCTAGCGGGAGCGGGTTGGTCTGCGCAGTACTTC
.,TRBD2,TRBV7-9,TRBJ2-3,CASSPSGRVDTQYF,TGTGCCAGCAGCCCTAGCGGGAGAGTAGATACGCAGTATTTT
.,.,TRBV7-3,TRBJ1-1,CASSLRPRPQGPEAFF,TGTGCCAGCAGCTTGCGTCCCCGCCCTCAGGGCCCTGAAGCTTTCTTT
few,.,TRBV29-1,TRBJ2-7,CSVEEILAGEQYF,TGCAGCGTTGAAGAAATATTGGCGGGCGAGCAGTACTTC
.,TRBD1,TRBV7-2,TRBJ1-2,CASSFRDRGSYGYTF,TGTGCCAGCAGCTTCCGGGACAGGGGATCCTATGGCTACACCTTC
.,.,TRBV5-4,TRBJ2-3,CASSLILGTDTQYF,TGTGCCAGCAGCTTGATTCTCGGCACAGATACGCAGTATTTT
few,TRBD2,TRBV19,TRBJ2-1,CASSMGLAGNEQFF,TGTGCCAGTAGTATGGGACTAGCGGGAAATGAGCAGTTCTTC
few,.,TRBV7-9,TRBJ1-2,CASTKGTGTSDGYTF,TGTGCCAGCACCAAAGGAACGGGGACCTCGGATGGCTACACCTTC
.,.,TRBV4-1,TRBJ2-3,CASSQDWVPRDTQYF,TGCGCCAGCAGCCAAGACTGGGTCCCCCGGGATACGCAGTATTTT
.,TRBD1,TRBV2,TRBJ2-1,CASSTGEGSYNEQFF,TGTGCCAGCAGTACAGGGGAAGGCTCCTACAATGAGCAGTTCTTC
.,.,TRBV2,TRBJ2-6,CASSPRSAGANVLTF,TGTGCCAGCAGCCCCCGAAGCGCTGGGGCCAACGTCCTGACTTTC
once,TRBD2,TRBV29-1,TRBJ2-7,CSVEWREDRRGYEQYF,TGCAGCGTTGAATGGCGGGAGGACCGGAGGGGCTACGAGCAGTACTTC
few,TRBD2,TRBV5-1,TRBJ2-7,CASSLTSGRAVEQYF,TGCGCCAGCAGCTTGACTAGCGGGAGGGCCGTGGAGCAGTACTTC
few,.,TRBV29-1,TRBJ1-1,CSVEWESWGTPEAFF,TGCAGCGTTGAATGGGAGTCTTGGGGGACGCCTGAAGCTTTCTTT
.,.,TRBV27,TRBJ1-5,CASRPTYSNQPQHF,TGTGCCAGCAGACCGACGTATAGCAATCAGCCCCAGCATTTT
.,TRBD1,TRBV5-1,TRBJ2-5,CASSAEGQGRETQYF,TGCGCCAGCAGCGCCGAGGGACAGGGAAGGGAGACCCAGTACTTC
.,.,TRBV29-1,TRBJ2-7,CSVRGGEASGSYEQYF,TGCAGCGTTCGGGGTGGGGAGGCCTCCGGCTCCTACGAGCAGTACTTC
few,.,TRBV7-3,TRBJ2-3,CASSLAGSLGDTQYF,TGTGCCAGCAGCTTAGCGGGAAGTTTAGGAGATACGCAGTATTTT
many,.,TRBV28,TRBJ2-1,CASTSGYTYNEQFF,TGTGCCAGCACGAGCGGGTATACCTACAATGAGCAGTTCTTC
few,.,TRBV29-1,TRBJ2-7,CSVGEGSYEQYF,TGCAGCGTTGGCGAGGGTTCCTACGAGCAGTACTTC
few,.,TRBV23-1,TRBJ1-2,CASSQKGVGWPLRDYGYTF,TGCGCCAGCAGTCAAAAGGGGGTCGGTTGGCCACTAAGGGACTATGGCTACACCTTC
few,TRBD2,TRBV7-9,TRBJ2-1,CASSLALAGPNEQFF,TGTGCCAGCAGCTTAGCACTAGCGGGACCTAATGAGCAGTTCTTC
.,.,TRBV19,TRBJ1-5,CASDRALNQPQHF,TGTGCCAGTGACCGGGCGCTCAATCAGCCCCAGCATTTT
few,TRBD2,TRBV29-1,TRBJ2-3,CSVSRTSGSGDTQYF,TGCAGCGTTTCGAGGACTAGCGGGAGTGGAGATACGCAGTATTTT
.,TRBD2,TRBV29-1,TRBJ2-3,CSESLAGEVGDTQYF,TGCAGCGAGAGCCTAGCGGGAGAGGTAGGAGATACGCAGTATTTT